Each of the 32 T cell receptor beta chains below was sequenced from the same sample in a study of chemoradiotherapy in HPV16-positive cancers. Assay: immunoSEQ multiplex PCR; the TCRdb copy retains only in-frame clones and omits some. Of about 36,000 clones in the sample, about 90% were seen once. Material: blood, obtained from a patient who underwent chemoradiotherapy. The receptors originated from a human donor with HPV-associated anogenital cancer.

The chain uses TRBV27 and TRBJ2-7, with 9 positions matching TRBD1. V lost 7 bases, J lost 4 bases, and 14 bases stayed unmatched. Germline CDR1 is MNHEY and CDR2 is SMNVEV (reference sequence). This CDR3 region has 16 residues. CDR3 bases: TGTGCCAGCACCCGAAGGGGACAGGGCTTTGCGTACGAGCAGTACTTC. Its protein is CASTRRGQGFAYEQYF.

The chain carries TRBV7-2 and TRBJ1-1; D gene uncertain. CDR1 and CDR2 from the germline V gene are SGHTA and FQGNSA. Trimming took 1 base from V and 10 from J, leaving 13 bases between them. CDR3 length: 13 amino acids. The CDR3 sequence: CASSLDPSGPAFF. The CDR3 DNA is TGTGCCAGCAGCTTAGACCCCTCCGGCCCAGCTTTCTTT. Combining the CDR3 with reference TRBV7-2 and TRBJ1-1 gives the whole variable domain GAGVSQSPSNKVTEKGKDVELRCDPISGHTALYWYRQSLGQGLEFLIYFQGNSAPDKSGLPSDRFSAERTGGSVSTLTIQRTQQEDSAVYLCASSLDPSGPAFFGQGTRLTVV.

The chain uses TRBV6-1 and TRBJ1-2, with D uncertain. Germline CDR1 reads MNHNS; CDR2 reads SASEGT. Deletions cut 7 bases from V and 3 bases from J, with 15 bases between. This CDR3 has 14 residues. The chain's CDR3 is CASIPLGSDYGYTF. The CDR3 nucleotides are TGTGCCAGCATCCCGTTGGGGAGTGACTATGGCTACACCTTC.

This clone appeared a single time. The CDR3 spells CASSYGQGRNTEAFF. The DNA for the CDR3 is TGTGCCAGCAGTTACGGGCAAGGGCGGAACACTGAAGCTTTCTTT. The chain uses TRBV6-6 and TRBJ1-1; D gene ambiguous. V lost 2 bases and J lost 1, with 11 bases in between. This CDR3 is built from 15 residues. CDR1 is MNHNY and CDR2 is SVGAGI in the germline V gene (reference sequence).

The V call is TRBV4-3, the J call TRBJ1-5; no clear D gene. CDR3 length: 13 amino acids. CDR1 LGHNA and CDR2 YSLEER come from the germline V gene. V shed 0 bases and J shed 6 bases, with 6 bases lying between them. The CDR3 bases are TGCGCCAGCAGCCAAGATGGGGTTCAGCCCCAGCATTTT. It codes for CASSQDGVQPQHF.

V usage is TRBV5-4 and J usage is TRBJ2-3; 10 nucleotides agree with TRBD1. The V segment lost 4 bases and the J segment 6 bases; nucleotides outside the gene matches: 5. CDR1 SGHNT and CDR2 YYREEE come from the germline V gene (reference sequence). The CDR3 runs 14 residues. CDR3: CASSLRQGADTQYF. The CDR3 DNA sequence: TGTGCCAGCAGCCTACGACAGGGGGCGGATACGCAGTATTTT.

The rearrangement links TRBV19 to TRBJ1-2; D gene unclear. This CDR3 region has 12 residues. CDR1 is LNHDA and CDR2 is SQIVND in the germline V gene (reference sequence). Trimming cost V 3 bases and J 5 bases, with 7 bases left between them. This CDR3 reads CASSMAIYGYTF. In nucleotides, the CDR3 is TGTGCCAGTAGTATGGCAATATATGGCTACACCTTC.

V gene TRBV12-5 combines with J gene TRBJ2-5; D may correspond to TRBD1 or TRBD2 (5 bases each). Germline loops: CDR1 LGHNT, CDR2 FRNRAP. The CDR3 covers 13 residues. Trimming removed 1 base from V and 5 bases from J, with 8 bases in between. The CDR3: CASGLGGVETQYF. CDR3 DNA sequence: TGTGCTAGTGGTTTGGGAGGGGTCGAGACCCAGTACTTC.

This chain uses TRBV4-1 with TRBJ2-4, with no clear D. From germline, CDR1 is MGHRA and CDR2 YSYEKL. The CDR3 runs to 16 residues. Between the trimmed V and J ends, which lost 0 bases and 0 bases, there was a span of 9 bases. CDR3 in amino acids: CASSQDMAQAKNIQYF. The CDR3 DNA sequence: TGCGCCAGCAGCCAAGATATGGCTCAAGCCAAAAACATTCAGTACTTC.

The CDR3 DNA is TGTGCCACCTCGAGACAGGGCGTGAATAGCAATCAGCCCCAGCATTTT. This gives the protein CATSRQGVNSNQPQHF. V gene TRBV19 combines with J gene TRBJ1-5, with TRBD1 matching over 7 bases. V lost 10 bases, J lost 0 bases, and 12 bases stayed unmatched. CDR3 length: 16 amino acids. Germline CDR1 reads LNHDA; CDR2 reads SQIVND (reference sequence).

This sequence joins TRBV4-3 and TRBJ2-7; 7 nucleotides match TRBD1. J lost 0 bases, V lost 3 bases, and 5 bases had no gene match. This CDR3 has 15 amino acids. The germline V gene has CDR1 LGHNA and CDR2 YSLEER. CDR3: CASSHRDSSSYEQYF. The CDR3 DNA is TGCGCCAGCAGCCACCGGGACAGCAGCTCCTACGAGCAGTACTTC.

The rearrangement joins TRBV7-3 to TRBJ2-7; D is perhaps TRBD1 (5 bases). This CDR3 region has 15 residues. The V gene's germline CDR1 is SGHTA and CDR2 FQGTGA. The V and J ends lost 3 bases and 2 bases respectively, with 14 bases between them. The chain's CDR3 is CASSLHVAGPYEQYF. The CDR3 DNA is TGTGCCAGCAGCTTGCACGTGGCAGGGCCCTACGAGCAGTACTTC.

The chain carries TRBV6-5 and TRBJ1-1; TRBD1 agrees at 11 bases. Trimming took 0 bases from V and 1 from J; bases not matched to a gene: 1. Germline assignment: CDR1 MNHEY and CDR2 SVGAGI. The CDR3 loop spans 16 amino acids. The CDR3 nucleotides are TGTGCCAGCAGTTACTCGGGACAGGGGGGGAACACTGAAGCTTTCTTT. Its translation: CASSYSGQGGNTEAFF.

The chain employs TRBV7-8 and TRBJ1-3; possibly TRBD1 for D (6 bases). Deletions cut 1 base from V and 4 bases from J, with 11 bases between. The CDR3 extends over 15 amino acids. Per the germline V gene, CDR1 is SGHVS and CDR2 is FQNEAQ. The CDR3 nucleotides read TGTGCCAGCAGCTTAGGATCAGGGGTCGGAAACACCATATATTTT. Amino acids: CASSLGSGVGNTIYF.

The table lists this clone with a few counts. The CDR3 loop reads CSVEPSRSGEQYF. In DNA form, the CDR3 reads TGCAGCGTTGAGCCGAGCAGGTCGGGCGAGCAGTACTTC. The V and J genes are TRBV29-1 and TRBJ2-7; D ambiguous. This CDR3 comprises 13 residues. The germline V and J ends were trimmed by 3 bases and 6 bases, with 15 bases remaining between them. Germline CDR1 SQVTM, CDR2 ANQGSEA.

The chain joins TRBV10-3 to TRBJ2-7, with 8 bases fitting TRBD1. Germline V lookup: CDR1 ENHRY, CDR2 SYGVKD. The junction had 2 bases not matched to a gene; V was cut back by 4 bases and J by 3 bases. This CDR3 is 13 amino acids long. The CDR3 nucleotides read TGTGCCATCAGTGGGACAGGGAACTACGAGCAGTACTTC. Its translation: CAISGTGNYEQYF.

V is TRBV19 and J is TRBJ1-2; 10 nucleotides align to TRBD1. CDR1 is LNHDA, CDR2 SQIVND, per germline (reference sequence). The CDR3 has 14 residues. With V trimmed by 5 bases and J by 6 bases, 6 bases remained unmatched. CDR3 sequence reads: CASSPDRGRDGYTF. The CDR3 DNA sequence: TGTGCCAGTAGTCCAGACAGGGGGCGGGATGGCTACACCTTC.

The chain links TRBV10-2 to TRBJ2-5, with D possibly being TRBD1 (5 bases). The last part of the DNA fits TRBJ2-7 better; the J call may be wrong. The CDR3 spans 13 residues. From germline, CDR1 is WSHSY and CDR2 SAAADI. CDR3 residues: CASRGQESYEQYF. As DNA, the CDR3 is TGCGCCAGCAGGGGGCAAGAGTCCTACGAGCAGTACTTC.

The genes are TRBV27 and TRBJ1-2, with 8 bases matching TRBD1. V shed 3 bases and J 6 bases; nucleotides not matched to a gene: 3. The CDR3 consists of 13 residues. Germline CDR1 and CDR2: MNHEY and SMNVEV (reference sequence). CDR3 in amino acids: CASSFRQGHGYTF. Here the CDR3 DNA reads TGTGCCAGCAGTTTCCGACAGGGGCATGGCTACACCTTC.

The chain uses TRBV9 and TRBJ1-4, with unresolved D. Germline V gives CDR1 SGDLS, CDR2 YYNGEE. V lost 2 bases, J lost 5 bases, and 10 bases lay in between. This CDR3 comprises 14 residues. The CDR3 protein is CASSVSGLNEKLFF. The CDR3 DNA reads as TGTGCCAGCAGCGTGAGCGGTCTCAATGAAAAACTGTTTTTT.

Here the CDR3 reads CASSPPFPGSPLHF. In DNA, the CDR3 is TGTGCCAGCTCACCACCGTTTCCCGGCTCACCCCTCCACTTT. V gene TRBV18 combines with J gene TRBJ1-6; no clear D gene. Trimming removed 0 bases from V and 10 bases from J, with 10 bases in between. CDR1 is KGHSH and CDR2 is LQKENI in the germline V gene. The CDR3 has 14 residues.

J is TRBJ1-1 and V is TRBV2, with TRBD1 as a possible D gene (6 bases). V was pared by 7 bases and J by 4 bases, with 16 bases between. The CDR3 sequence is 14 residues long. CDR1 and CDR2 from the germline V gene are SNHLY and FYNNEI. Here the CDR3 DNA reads TGTGCCAGCATCTCCGGGGGCAGCGGCACTGAAGCTTTCTTT. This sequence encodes CASISGGSGTEAFF.

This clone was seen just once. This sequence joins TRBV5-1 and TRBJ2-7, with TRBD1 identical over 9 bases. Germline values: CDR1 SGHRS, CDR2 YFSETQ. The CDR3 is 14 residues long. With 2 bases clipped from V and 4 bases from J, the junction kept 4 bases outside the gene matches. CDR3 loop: CASSFRTGEYEQYF. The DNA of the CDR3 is TGCGCCAGCAGCTTCCGGACAGGGGAATACGAGCAGTACTTC. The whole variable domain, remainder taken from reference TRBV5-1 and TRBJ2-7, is KAGVTQTPRYLIKTRGQQVTLSCSPISGHRSVSWYQQTPGQGLQFLFEYFSETQRNKGNFPGRFSGRQFSNSRSEMNVSTLELGDSALYLCASSFRTGEYEQYFGPGTRLTVT.

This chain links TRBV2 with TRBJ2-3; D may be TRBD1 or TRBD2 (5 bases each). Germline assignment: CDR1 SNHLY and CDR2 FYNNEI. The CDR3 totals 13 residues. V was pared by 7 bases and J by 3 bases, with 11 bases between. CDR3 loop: CASTGAPTDTQYF. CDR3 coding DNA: TGTGCCAGCACCGGGGCCCCGACAGATACGCAGTATTTT.

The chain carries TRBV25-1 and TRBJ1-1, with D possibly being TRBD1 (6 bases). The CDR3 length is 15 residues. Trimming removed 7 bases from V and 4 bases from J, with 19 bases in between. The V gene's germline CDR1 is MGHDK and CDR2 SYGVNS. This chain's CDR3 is CASIPAWGQVTEAFF. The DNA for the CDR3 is TGTGCCAGCATCCCCGCGTGGGGGCAGGTCACTGAAGCTTTCTTT.

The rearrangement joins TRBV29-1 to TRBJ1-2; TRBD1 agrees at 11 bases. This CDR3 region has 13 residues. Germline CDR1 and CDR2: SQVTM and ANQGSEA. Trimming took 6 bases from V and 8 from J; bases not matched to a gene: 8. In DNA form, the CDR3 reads TGCAGCGTCCCAATTGGGACAGGGGGAGGCTACACCTTC. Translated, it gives CSVPIGTGGGYTF. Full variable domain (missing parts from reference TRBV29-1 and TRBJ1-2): SAVISQKPSRDICQRGTSLTIQCQVDSQVTMMFWYRQQPGQSLTLIATANQGSEATYESGFVIDKFPISRPNLTFSTLTVSNMSPEDSSIYLCSVPIGTGGGYTFGSGTRLTVV.

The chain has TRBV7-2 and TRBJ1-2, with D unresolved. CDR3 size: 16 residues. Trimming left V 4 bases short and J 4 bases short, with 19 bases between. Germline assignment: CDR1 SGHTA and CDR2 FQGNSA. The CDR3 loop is CASSSYTSRGGYGYTF. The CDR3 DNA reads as TGTGCCAGCAGCTCATACACCTCCCGAGGAGGCTATGGCTACACCTTC.

CDR3 loop: CASSLFGTDPYNEQFF. CDR3 nucleotides: TGTGCCAGTAGTCTCTTCGGGACAGACCCCTACAATGAGCAGTTCTTC. The chain links TRBV19 to TRBJ2-1, with 7 bases aligning to TRBD1. Germline CDR1 reads LNHDA; CDR2 reads SQIVND (reference sequence). The ends lost 5 bases at V and 2 bases at J; junction bases unmatched: 9. The CDR3 covers 16 residues.

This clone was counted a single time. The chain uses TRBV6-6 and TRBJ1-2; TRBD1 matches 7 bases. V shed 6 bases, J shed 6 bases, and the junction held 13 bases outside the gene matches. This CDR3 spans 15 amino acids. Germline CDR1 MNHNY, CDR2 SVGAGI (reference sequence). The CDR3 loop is CASSQTGRGEDGYTF. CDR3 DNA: TGTGCCAGCAGCCAGACAGGGAGAGGTGAGGATGGCTACACCTTC.

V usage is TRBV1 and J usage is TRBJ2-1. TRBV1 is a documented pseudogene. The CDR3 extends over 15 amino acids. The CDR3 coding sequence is TGCACCAGCAGTCGCCCGAGGGGCTTCTACAATGAGCAGTTCTTC. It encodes CTSSRPRGFYNEQFF.

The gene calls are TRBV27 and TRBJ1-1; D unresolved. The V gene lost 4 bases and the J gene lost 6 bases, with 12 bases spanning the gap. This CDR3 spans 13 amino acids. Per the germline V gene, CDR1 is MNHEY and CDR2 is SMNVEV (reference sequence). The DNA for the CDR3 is TGTGCCAGCAGTTCTCGCGACGGGGCTGAAGCTTTCTTT. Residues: CASSSRDGAEAFF.

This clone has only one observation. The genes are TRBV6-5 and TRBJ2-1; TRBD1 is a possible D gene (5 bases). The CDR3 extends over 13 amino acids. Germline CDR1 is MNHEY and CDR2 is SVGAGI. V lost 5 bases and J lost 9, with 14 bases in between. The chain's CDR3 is CASSISRRGEQFF. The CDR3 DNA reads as TGTGCCAGCAGTATAAGTAGAAGGGGTGAGCAGTTCTTC.